This TCR beta chain came from a study of vaccination and CD4 T cells after COVID-19. Looking at the study overall: In the control cultures, a CEFX pool, an HIV-1 Nef pool, or no peptide was supplied.

The CDR3 consists of 15 residues. The V end was cut by 0 bases, the J end by 8 bases, with 12 bases between. Per the germline V gene, CDR1 is SGHRS and CDR2 is YFSETQ. Specified treatment: approximately 9-day PBMC culture with coronavirus spike peptide pools or control peptides (ViraFEST assay). Oncomine TCR Beta short-read sequencing was applied to DNA from cultured CD4+ T cells. TCRdb recomputed calls from the PCR reads with MiXCR, one row per CDR3 protein. The sample yields over 10,000 distinct CDR3 sequences, 25% to 35% seen once. On this clonotype: Its antigen is unknown.

This chain connects TRBV5-1 to TRBJ1-6; the D is unclear. The TCR comes from a human donor who received a COVID-19 vaccine. The sample in question was CD4+ T cells from blood, cultured in vitro, obtained before SARS-CoV-2 vaccination. The CDR3: CASSLEGNEDSPLHF. Here the CDR3 DNA reads TGCGCCAGCAGCTTGGAAGGGAACGAAGATTCACCCCTCCACTTT.